Listed below are T cell receptor beta chains from one sample, sequenced in a study of T-cell reconstitution after alpha-beta-depleted transplantation in children. TCRdb used MiXCR to reprocess the PCR reads, holding one entry per CDR3 protein. The sample shows about 58,000 distinct CDR3 sequences, less than 55% of them seen only once. This material consisted of PBMCs, mostly from graft donor cells, taken 360 days after TCRalphabeta/CD19-depleted stem cell transplant. The origin of the receptors is a male patient under 18 who had a stem cell transplant for acute lymphoblastic leukemia, so the T cells may come from the graft donor. Each CDR3 is given without its conserved first and last residue.

j_call | v_call | cdr3_aa
TRBJ2-1 | TRBV2 | ASIPSGASYNEQF
TRBJ2-7 | TRBV5-1 | ASSFIGFDTSSYEQY
TRBJ2-2 | TRBV5-1 | ASSLNLELF
TRBJ2-5 | TRBV27 | ASSLSRGLYQETQY
TRBJ2-3 | TRBV5-1 | ASSLGGPPTDTQY
TRBJ1-1 | TRBV4-2 | ASSQEKGLEGSRGGTEAF
TRBJ2-2 | TRBV3-1 | GKQPRRQGVTGELF
TRBJ2-2 | TRBV5-1 | ASTPGSNTGELF
TRBJ2-1 | TRBV5-1 | ASSLLAGASNEQF
TRBJ2-5 | TRBV7-9 | ASSHDLYQETQY
TRBJ2-2 | TRBV4-2 | ASSQTFRGSNTGELF
TRBJ2-7 | TRBV11-2 | ASSLERTNHEQY
TRBJ2-1 | TRBV12-3/TRBV12-4 | ASSEGSRSSYNEQF
TRBJ2-1 | TRBV24-1 | ATSDLPSPREKAYNEQF
TRBJ2-6 | TRBV27 | ASSYVYSGANVLT
TRBJ2-2 | TRBV6-1 | ASGRPRFKAGGELF
TRBJ2-6 | TRBV28 | ASTLPGANVLT
TRBJ1-2 | TRBV5-6 | ASSYSPGRSANYGYT
TRBJ2-7 | TRBV12-3/TRBV12-4 | ASSLYPPGEQY
TRBJ2-3 | TRBV21-1 | ASSKVNLEGYTQY
TRBJ2-3 | TRBV5-1 | ASSFSDPDTQY
TRBJ2-1 | TRBV5-1 | ASMGLAVNEQF
TRBJ2-1 | TRBV5-6 | ASSFGGGVGDEQF
TRBJ2-1 | TRBV10-3 | AISESFGGSSYNEQF
TRBJ2-7 | TRBV5-1 | ASSATSSYEQY
TRBJ2-4 | TRBV27 | ASSVWGSAKNIQY
TRBJ2-2 | TRBV20-1 | SARDQGLAGESGELF
TRBJ2-7 | TRBV7-9 | ASRPQGPYEQY
TRBJ2-7 | TRBV11-3 | ASSLDELGEQY
TRBJ2-1 | TRBV3-1 | ASQDYNEQF
TRBJ1-2 | TRBV7-2 | ASSLGAGRSYGYT
TRBJ2-1 | TRBV5-8 | ASSWGLPTINEQF
TRBJ1-1 | TRBV7-3 | ASSLGASFPTEAF
TRBJ2-7 | TRBV28 | ASSRTFYEQY
TRBJ1-2 | TRBV9 | ASSETGRSYGYT
TRBJ2-7 | TRBV12-3/TRBV12-4 | ASSPLVTGIIHEQY
TRBJ2-6 | TRBV5-1 | ASSLLGSSGANVLT
TRBJ2-5 | TRBV13 | ASTEGAQETQY
TRBJ2-7 | TRBV5-6 | ASSSTNRGDYEQY
TRBJ2-2 | TRBV12-3/TRBV12-4 | ATSETDDTGELF
TRBJ2-7 | TRBV20-1 | SARALLLAGGSYEQY
TRBJ2-7 | TRBV7-8 | ASSLAWGAGVPYEQY
TRBJ2-5 | TRBV12-5 | ASGPFGGGTRETQY
TRBJ1-2 | TRBV5-1 | ASSFIQGASAGYT
TRBJ2-2 | TRBV15 | ATSREAVNTGELF
TRBJ2-2 | TRBV9 | ASSGSGYTGELF
TRBJ2-3 | TRBV4-1 | ASSHLPGQGLDGADTQY
TRBJ2-1 | TRBV27 | ASSFRVNNEQF
TRBJ2-1 | TRBV16 | ASSQSVWAQPKF
TRBJ1-5 | TRBV7-9 | ASSFSPGWQPQH
TRBJ2-1 | TRBV9 | ASSVAGNENNEQF
TRBJ2-3 | TRBV7-9 | ASSFGVADTQY
TRBJ2-1 | TRBV29-1 | SVPRLANNEQF